Shown below are 6 T cell receptor beta chains from a single sample sequenced in a study of cytomegalovirus exposure and HLA in healthy donors. Primers: 60 Vbeta forward and 13 Jbeta reverse. Profiling relied on immunoSEQ multiplex PCR, and the TCRdb table lists in-frame clones only, not all of them. The data hold more than 95,000 clones, with about 80% observed a single time. Sequences were obtained from PBMCs. Every receptor here comes from a woman under 30 in good health and CMV-seropositive.

CDR3 amino acids: CATMSSGTSGISTDTQYF. CDR3 coding DNA: TGTGCCACCATGAGTTCCGGGACTAGCGGGATCAGCACAGATACGCAGTATTTT. V gene TRBV19 combines with J gene TRBJ2-3, with TRBD2 identical over 13 bases. V lost 10 bases to trimming and J lost 0 bases; unmatched junction nucleotides: 13. The CDR3 loop spans 18 amino acids. Germline CDR1 LNHDA, CDR2 SQIVND (reference sequence).

The rearrangement uses TRBV30 and TRBJ2-2, with D possibly matching TRBD1 (6 bases). V lost 0 bases to trimming and J lost 6 bases, with 14 bases between them. This CDR3 contains 15 residues. CDR1 is GTSNPN and CDR2 is SVGIG in the germline V gene (reference sequence). The DNA of the CDR3 is TGTGCCTGGAGTGTACATAACAGGGAAGCCGGGGAGCTGTTTTTT. This encodes CAWSVHNREAGELFF.

The CDR3 DNA is TGTGCCAGCAGTTTACCTTCCCAACTTACAGATACGCAGTATTTT. Its translation is CASSLPSQLTDTQYF. The J gene is TRBJ2-3, the V gene TRBV28; unclear D gene. The CDR3 runs to 15 residues. V dropped 2 bases and J dropped 3 bases, with 12 bases sitting between them. Germline V gene sequence: CDR1 MDHEN, CDR2 SYDVKM.

The V call is TRBV4-1, the J call TRBJ1-1; TRBD1 agrees at 7 bases. The CDR3 length is 15 residues. With 2 bases clipped from V and 0 bases from J, the junction kept 3 bases outside the gene matches. Germline V lookup: CDR1 MGHRA, CDR2 YSYEKL. The CDR3, as DNA: TGCGCCAGCAGCCAAAAGGGACAGCTGAACACTGAAGCTTTCTTT. Encoded protein: CASSQKGQLNTEAFF.

V and J are TRBV7-8 and TRBJ2-6; possibly TRBD1 for D (5 bases). The CDR3 is 17 residues long. Germline CDR1 SGHVS, CDR2 FQNEAQ. The V gene lost 5 bases and the J gene lost 3 bases, with 17 bases spanning the gap. The CDR3 bases are TGTGCCAGCAGCGGGAACGGACACCGGTTTGGGGCCAACGTCCTGACTTTC. Protein sequence: CASSGNGHRFGANVLTF.

V and J are TRBV30 and TRBJ1-2, with D possibly being TRBD1 (5 bases). The V end was cut by 0 bases, the J end by 3 bases, with 14 bases between. Germline V lookup: CDR1 GTSNPN, CDR2 SVGIG (reference sequence). CDR3 length: 15 amino acids. The CDR3 spells CAWSVLKGYYYGYTF. Written as DNA, the CDR3 is TGTGCCTGGAGTGTACTTAAGGGGTATTACTATGGCTACACCTTC.